This passage covers 12 T cell receptor beta chains from one sample sequenced in a study of blood T cell repertoires in COVID-19. Generated by immunoSEQ multiplex PCR, the TCRdb table keeps only in-frame clones and is missing some. The sample contains approximately 270,000 clones, 75% to 90% of which appear only once. The specimen sequenced was peripheral blood. These receptors were obtained from a man aged 25-40 years with acute or convalescent COVID-19.

This sequence joins TRBV25-1 and TRBJ2-4, with 7 bases lining up with TRBD1. CDR1 is MGHDK and CDR2 is SYGVNS in the germline V gene. Trimming at V came to 3 bases and at J to 6 bases, leaving 14 bases not matched to a gene. The length of the CDR3 is 17 residues. Written as DNA, the CDR3 is TGTGCCAGCAGTGAGCAGAGGGGGCGAGATGGAGGAAACATTCAGTACTTC. This encodes CASSEQRGRDGGNIQYF.

J is TRBJ1-5 and V is TRBV19; possible D gene TRBD1, 5 bases. Trimming cost V 6 bases and J 7 bases, with 13 bases left between them. Germline V lookup: CDR1 LNHDA, CDR2 SQIVND (reference sequence). CDR3 length equals 13 residues. CDR3 sequence: CASRGQGLQPQHF. In DNA form, the CDR3 reads TGTGCCAGTAGAGGACAAGGGTTGCAGCCCCAGCATTTT.

This clone was seen a handful of times. The chain uses TRBV7-3 and TRBJ1-1; unclear D gene. This CDR3 comprises 14 residues. V was trimmed by 1 base and J by 4 bases, leaving 10 bases between them. Germline assignment: CDR1 SGHTA and CDR2 FQGTGA. The CDR3 spells CASSLNRGVTEAFF. The CDR3 DNA reads TGTGCCAGCAGCTTAAATCGGGGAGTCACTGAAGCTTTCTTT.

This clone came up a few times. The rearrangement uses TRBV5-4 and TRBJ2-7; 15 nucleotides match TRBD2. CDR3 length: 16 amino acids. Trimming took 4 bases from V and 3 from J; bases not matched to a gene: 5. Germline V gene data show CDR1 as SGHNT and CDR2 as YYREEE (reference sequence). The CDR3 here is CASSRGLAGGLYEQYF. Here the CDR3 DNA reads TGTGCCAGCAGCCGCGGACTAGCGGGGGGGCTCTACGAGCAGTACTTC.

V gene TRBV2 combines with J gene TRBJ2-7; D gene ambiguous. The CDR3 runs 11 residues. V was pared by 6 bases and J by 4 bases, with 7 bases between. Germline values: CDR1 SNHLY, CDR2 FYNNEI. CDR3 amino acids: CASRILYEQYF. DNA for the CDR3: TGTGCCAGCAGGATACTTTACGAGCAGTACTTC.

The chain has TRBV10-2 and TRBJ1-5, with 9 positions matching TRBD1. The CDR3 length is 18 residues. The germline V gene has CDR1 WSHSY and CDR2 SAAADI. With V trimmed by 6 bases and J by 3 bases, 15 bases remained unmatched. In DNA form, the CDR3 reads TGCGCCAGCAGCAATCTTCTCTACAGGGGGCCCTTCAATCAGCCCCAGCATTTT. Its translation: CASSNLLYRGPFNQPQHF.

The V gene is TRBV4-1, the J gene TRBJ2-1; TRBD1 aligns across 11 bases. In germline, CDR1 is MGHRA, CDR2 YSYEKL. The junction had 3 bases not matched to a gene; V was cut back by 6 bases and J by 8 bases. CDR3 size: 13 residues. CDR3 loop: CASRGTGGHEQFF. DNA of the CDR3: TGCGCCAGCAGGGGGACAGGGGGACATGAGCAGTTCTTC.

The rearrangement uses TRBV7-6 and TRBJ1-6, with TRBD1 matching 8 bases. Germline assignment: CDR1 SGHVS and CDR2 FNYEAQ. The CDR3 spans 19 residues. Trimming removed 3 bases from V and 7 bases from J; junction bases left unmatched: 17. CDR3 residues: CASSLSQNRQGNRNSPLHF. The DNA for the CDR3 is TGTGCCAGCAGCTTGTCCCAAAACCGACAGGGGAATCGAAATTCACCCCTCCACTTT.

The gene calls are TRBV18 and TRBJ2-7, with 13 bases identical to TRBD2. The CDR3 loop spans 18 amino acids. Germline CDR1 is KGHSH and CDR2 is LQKENI. V gave up 4 bases and J gave up 2 bases; unmatched junction bases: 11. The CDR3 reads CASSRPALAGGATYEQYF. The CDR3 DNA is TGTGCCAGCTCACGGCCGGCACTAGCGGGAGGGGCGACCTACGAGCAGTACTTC.

The J gene is TRBJ1-4, the V gene TRBV3-1 (or the pseudogene TRBV3-2); 7 bases fit TRBD1. Trimming removed 4 bases from V and 2 bases from J; junction bases left unmatched: 1. There are 14 residues in the CDR3. CDR1 is LGHDT, CDR2 YNNKEL, per germline (reference sequence). The CDR3 loop is CASSPGGTNEKLFF. The CDR3 DNA reads as TGTGCCAGCAGCCCAGGGGGGACTAATGAAAAACTGTTTTTT.

The chain links TRBV7-6 to TRBJ1-6; possibly TRBD1 for D (5 bases). The CDR3 runs to 15 residues. Trimming took off 5 bases at V and 15 bases at J, with 23 bases between the two ends. Germline CDR1 is SGHVS and CDR2 is FNYEAQ. The CDR3 spells CASSREAFGGVILHF. As DNA, the CDR3 is TGTGCCAGCAGCCGAGAAGCTTTTGGGGGGGTGATCCTCCACTTT.

This CDR3 is CASSQGPASWDTQYF. The CDR3 coding sequence is TGCGCCAGCAGCCAGGGCCCCGCTAGCTGGGATACGCAGTATTTT. The chain employs TRBV4-1 and TRBJ2-3, with a tentative D call TRBD2 (5 bases). V was shortened by 3 bases and J by 6 bases, with 16 bases between the two germline ends. Germline V gene lookup returns CDR1 MGHRA and CDR2 YSYEKL. CDR3 size: 15 residues.